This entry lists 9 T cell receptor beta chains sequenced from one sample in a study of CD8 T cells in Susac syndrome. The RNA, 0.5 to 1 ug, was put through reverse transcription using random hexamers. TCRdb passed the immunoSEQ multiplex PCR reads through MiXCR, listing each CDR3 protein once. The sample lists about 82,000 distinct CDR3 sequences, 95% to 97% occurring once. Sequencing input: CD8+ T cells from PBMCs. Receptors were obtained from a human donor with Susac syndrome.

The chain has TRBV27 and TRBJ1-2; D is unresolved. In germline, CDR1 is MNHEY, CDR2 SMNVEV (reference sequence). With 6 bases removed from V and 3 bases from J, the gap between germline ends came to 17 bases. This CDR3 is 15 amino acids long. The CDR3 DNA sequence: TGTGCCAGCAGACCGGACCCTCGGTGGGACTATGGCTACACCTTC. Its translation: CASRPDPRWDYGYTF.

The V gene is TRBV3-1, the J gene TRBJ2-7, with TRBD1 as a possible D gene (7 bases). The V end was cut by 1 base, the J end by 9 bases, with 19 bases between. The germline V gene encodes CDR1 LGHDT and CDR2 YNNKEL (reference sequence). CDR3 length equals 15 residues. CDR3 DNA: TGTGCCAGCAGCCAAGGCGTGGGCAGGGGGGAATCGCAGTACTTC. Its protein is CASSQGVGRGESQYF.

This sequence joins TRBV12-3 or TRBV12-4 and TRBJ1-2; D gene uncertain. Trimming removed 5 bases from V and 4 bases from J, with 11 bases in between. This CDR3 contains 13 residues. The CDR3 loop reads CASSRTLSYGYTF. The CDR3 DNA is TGTGCCAGCAGTCGGACGTTATCCTATGGCTACACCTTC.

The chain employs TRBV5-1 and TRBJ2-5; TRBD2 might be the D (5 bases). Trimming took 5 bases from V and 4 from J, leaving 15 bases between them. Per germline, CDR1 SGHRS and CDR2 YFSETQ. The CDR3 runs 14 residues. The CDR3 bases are TGCGCCAGCAGTGTCGTTACTAGTAGAGAGACCCAGTACTTC. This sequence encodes CASSVVTSRETQYF. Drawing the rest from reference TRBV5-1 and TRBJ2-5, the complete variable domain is KAGVTQTPRYLIKTRGQQVTLSCSPISGHRSVSWYQQTPGQGLQFLFEYFSETQRNKGNFPGRFSGRQFSNSRSEMNVSTLELGDSALYLCASSVVTSRETQYFGPGTRLLVL.

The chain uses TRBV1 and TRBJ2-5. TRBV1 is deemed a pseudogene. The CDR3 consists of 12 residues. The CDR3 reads CTSSQVGKTQYF. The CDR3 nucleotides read TGCACCAGCAGCCAAGTAGGGAAGACCCAGTACTTC.

CDR3 in amino acids: CASSRRTSGLSSYEQYF. The CDR3 DNA follows: TGTGCCAGCAGCCGTCGGACTAGCGGTCTAAGCTCCTACGAGCAGTACTTC. The chain employs TRBV3-1 and TRBJ2-7; 10 positions agree with TRBD2. The germline CDR1 and CDR2 sequences are LGHDT and YNNKEL (reference sequence). With V trimmed by 4 bases and J by 0 bases, 9 bases remained unmatched. The CDR3 is 17 residues long.

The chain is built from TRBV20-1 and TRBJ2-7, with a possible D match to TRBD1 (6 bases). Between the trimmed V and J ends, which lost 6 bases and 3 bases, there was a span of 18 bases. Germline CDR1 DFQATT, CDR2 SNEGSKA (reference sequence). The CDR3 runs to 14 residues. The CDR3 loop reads CSAEAPGQNYEQYF. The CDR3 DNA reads TGCAGTGCCGAGGCCCCCGGACAGAACTACGAGCAGTACTTC.

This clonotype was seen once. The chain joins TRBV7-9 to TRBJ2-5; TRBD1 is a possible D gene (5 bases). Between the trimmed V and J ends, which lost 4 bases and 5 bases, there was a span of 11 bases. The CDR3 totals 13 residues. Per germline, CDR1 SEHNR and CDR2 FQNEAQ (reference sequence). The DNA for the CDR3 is TGTGCCAGCAGCTCCGGACAATCGGAGACCCAGTACTTC. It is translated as CASSSGQSETQYF.

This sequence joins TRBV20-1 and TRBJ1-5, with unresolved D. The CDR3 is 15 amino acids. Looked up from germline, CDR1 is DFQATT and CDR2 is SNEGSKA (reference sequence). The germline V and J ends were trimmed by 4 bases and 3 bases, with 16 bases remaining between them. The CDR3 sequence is CSAIRSGAINQPQHF. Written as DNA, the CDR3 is TGCAGTGCTATTAGGTCGGGAGCCATCAATCAGCCCCAGCATTTT.